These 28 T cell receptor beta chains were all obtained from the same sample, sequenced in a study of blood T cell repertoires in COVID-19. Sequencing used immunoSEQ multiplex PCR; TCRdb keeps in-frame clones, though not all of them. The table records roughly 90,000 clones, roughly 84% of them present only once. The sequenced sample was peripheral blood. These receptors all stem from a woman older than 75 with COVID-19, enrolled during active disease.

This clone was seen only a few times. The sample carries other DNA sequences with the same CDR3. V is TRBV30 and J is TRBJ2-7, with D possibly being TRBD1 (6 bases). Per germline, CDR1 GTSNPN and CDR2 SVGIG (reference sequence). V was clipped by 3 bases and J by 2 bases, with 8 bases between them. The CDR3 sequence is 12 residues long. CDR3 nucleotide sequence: TGTGCCTGGAGCCAGGGGACCTACGAGCAGTACTTC. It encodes CAWSQGTYEQYF. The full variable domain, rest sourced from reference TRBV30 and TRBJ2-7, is SQTIHQWPATLVQPVGSPLSLECTVEGTSNPNLYWYRQAAGRGLQLLFYSVGIGQISSEVPQNLSASRPQDRQFILSSKKLLLSDSGFYLCAWSQGTYEQYFGPGTRLTVT.

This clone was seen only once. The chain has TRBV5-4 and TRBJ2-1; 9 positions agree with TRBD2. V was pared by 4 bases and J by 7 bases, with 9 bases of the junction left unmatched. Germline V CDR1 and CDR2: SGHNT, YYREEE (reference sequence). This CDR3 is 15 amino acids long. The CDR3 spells CASSPKAGGPNEQFF. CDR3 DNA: TGTGCCAGCAGCCCAAAAGCGGGAGGCCCTAATGAGCAGTTCTTC.

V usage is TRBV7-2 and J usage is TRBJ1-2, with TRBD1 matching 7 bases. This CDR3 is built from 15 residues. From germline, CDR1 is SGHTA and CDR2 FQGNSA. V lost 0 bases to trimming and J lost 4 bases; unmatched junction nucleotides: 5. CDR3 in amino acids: CASSLAGGKIYGYTF. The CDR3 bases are TGTGCCAGCAGCTTAGCAGGGGGCAAGATCTATGGCTACACCTTC.

The CDR3 nucleotides read TGTGCCAGCAGTAAATACAGGGTCGGTCAGCCCCAGCATTTT. It encodes CASSKYRVGQPQHF. The J gene is TRBJ1-5, the V gene TRBV7-2; tentatively, D is TRBD1 (6 bases). V dropped 6 bases and J dropped 6 bases, with 15 bases sitting between them. CDR1 is SGHTA, CDR2 FQGNSA, per germline. The CDR3 runs 14 residues.

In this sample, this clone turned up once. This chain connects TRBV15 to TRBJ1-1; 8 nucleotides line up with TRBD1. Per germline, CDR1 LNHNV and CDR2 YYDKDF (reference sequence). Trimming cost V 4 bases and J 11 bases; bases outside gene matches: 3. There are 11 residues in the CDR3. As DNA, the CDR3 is TGTGCCACCAGCACAGGACAGGGCGCTTTCTTT. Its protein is CATSTGQGAFF. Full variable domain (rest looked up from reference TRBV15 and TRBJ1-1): DAMVIQNPRYQVTQFGKPVTLSCSQTLNHNVMYWYQQKSSQAPKLLFHYYDKDFNNEADTPDNFQSRRPNTSFCFLDIRSPGLGDTAMYLCATSTGQGAFFGQGTRLTVV.

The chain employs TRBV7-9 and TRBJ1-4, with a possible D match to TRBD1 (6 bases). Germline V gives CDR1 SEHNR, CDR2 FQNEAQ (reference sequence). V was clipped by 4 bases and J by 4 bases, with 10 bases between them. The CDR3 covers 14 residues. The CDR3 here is CASSSGAYNEKLFF. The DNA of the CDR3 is TGTGCCAGCAGCTCAGGGGCCTATAATGAAAAACTGTTTTTT.

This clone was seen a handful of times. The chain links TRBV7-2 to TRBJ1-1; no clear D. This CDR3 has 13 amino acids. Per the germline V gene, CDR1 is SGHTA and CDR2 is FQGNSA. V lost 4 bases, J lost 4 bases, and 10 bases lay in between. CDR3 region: CASSSSRATEAFF. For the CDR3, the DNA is TGTGCCAGCAGCTCGAGCCGTGCCACTGAAGCTTTCTTT.

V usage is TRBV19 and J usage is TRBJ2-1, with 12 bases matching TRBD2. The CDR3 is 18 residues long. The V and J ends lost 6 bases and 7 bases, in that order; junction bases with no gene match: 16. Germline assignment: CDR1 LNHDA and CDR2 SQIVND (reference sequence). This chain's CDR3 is CASSVLAGGPLRMNEQFF. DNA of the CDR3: TGTGCCAGTAGCGTTCTAGCGGGAGGGCCATTACGGATGAATGAGCAGTTCTTC.

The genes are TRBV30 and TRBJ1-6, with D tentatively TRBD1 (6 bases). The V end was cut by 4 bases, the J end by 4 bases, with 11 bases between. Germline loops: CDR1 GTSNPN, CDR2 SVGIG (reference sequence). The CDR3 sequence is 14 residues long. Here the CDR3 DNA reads TGTGCCTGGATGGACAGAATTTATAATTCACCCCTCCACTTT. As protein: CAWMDRIYNSPLHF.

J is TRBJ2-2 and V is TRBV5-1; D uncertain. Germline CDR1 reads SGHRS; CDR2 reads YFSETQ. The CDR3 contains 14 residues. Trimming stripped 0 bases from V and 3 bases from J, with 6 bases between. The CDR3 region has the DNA TGCGCCAGCAGCTTGGACACCGACACCGGGGAGCTGTTTTTT. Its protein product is CASSLDTDTGELFF. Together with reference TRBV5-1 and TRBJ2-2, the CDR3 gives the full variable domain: KAGVTQTPRYLIKTRGQQVTLSCSPISGHRSVSWYQQTPGQGLQFLFEYFSETQRNKGNFPGRFSGRQFSNSRSEMNVSTLELGDSALYLCASSLDTDTGELFFGEGSRLTVL.

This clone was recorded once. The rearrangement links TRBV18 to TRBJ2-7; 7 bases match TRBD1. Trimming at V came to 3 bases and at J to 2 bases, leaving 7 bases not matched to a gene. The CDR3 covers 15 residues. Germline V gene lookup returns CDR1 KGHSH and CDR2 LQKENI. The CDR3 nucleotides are TGTGCCAGCTCACCTTTGACAGGGAAGGCCTACGAGCAGTACTTC. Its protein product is CASSPLTGKAYEQYF.

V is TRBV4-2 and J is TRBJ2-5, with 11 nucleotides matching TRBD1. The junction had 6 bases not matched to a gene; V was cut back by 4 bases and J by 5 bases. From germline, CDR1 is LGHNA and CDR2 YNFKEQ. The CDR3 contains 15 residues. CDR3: CASSRGDRGDETQYF. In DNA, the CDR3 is TGTGCCAGCAGCCGAGGGGACAGGGGGGACGAGACCCAGTACTTC.

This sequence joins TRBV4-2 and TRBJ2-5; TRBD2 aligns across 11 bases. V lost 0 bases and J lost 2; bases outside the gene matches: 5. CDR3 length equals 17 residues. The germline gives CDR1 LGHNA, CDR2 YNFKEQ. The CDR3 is CASSQDLGLAEQETQYF. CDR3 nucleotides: TGTGCCAGCAGCCAAGATTTGGGACTAGCGGAGCAAGAGACCCAGTACTTC.

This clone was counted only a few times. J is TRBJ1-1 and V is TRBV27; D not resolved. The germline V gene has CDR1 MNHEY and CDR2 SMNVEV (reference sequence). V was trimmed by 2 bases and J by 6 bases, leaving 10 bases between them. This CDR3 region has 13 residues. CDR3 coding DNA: TGTGCCAGCAGTTTAACAACGAGGGCTGAAGCTTTCTTT. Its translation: CASSLTTRAEAFF.

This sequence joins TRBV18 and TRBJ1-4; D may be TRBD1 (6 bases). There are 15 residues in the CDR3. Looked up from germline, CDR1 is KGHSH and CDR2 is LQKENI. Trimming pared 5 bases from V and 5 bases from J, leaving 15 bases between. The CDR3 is CASSGIGQPNEKLFF. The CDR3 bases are TGTGCCAGCTCAGGAATAGGACAGCCCAATGAAAAACTGTTTTTT.

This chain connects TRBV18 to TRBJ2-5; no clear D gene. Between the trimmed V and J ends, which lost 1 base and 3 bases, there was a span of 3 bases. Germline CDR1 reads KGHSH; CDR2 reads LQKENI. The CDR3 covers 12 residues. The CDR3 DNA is TGTGCCAGCTCACCACTAGAAGAGACCCAGTACTTC. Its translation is CASSPLEETQYF.

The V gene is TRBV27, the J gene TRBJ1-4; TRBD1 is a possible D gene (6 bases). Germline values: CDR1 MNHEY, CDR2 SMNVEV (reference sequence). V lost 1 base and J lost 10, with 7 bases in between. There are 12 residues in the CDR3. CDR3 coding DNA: TGTGCCAGCAGTTTATTAGGGGGAAAACTGTTTTTT. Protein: CASSLLGGKLFF.

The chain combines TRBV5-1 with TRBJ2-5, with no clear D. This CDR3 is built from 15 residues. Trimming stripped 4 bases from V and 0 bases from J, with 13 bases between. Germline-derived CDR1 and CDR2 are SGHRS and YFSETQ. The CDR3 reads CASSTGSGDQETQYF. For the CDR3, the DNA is TGCGCCAGCAGCACCGGATCGGGTGACCAAGAGACCCAGTACTTC.

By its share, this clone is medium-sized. CDR3 nucleotide sequence: TGTGCCAGCAGCTTTACCGGACAGGGGGCCCCCGGGGAGCTGTTTTTT. As protein: CASSFTGQGAPGELFF. The chain joins TRBV7-9 to TRBJ2-2; 11 bases are a match to TRBD1. The CDR3 runs 16 residues. V trimming: 3 bases; J trimming: 6 bases; junction bases outside the gene matches: 6. Germline V gene lookup returns CDR1 SEHNR and CDR2 FQNEAQ (reference sequence).

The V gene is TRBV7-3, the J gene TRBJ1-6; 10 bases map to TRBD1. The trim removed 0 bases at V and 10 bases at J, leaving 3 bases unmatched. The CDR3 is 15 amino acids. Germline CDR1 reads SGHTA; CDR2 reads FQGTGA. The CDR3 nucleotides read TGTGCCAGCAGCTTAACGGGGGACAGGGGATCACCCCTCCACTTT. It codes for CASSLTGDRGSPLHF.

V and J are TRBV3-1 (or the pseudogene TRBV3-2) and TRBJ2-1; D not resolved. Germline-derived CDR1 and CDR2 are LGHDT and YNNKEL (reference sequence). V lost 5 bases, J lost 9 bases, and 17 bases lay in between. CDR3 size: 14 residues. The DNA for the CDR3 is TGTGCCAGCAGCTTCCGGGTCTCCCTGGGTGAGCAGTTCTTC. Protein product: CASSFRVSLGEQFF.

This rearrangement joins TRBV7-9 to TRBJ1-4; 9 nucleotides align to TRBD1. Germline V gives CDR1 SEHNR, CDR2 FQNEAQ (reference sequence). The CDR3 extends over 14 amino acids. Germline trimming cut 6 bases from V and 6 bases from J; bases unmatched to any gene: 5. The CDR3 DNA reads TGTGCCAGCAGTCCGGGACAGGGTTATGAAAAACTGTTTTTT. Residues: CASSPGQGYEKLFF.

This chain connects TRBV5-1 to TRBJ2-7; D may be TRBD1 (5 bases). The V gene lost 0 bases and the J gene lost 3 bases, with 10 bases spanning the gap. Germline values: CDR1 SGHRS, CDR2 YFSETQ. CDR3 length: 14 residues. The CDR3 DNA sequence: TGCGCCAGCAGCTTGGAAGGGGTCGACTACGAGCAGTACTTC. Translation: CASSLEGVDYEQYF.

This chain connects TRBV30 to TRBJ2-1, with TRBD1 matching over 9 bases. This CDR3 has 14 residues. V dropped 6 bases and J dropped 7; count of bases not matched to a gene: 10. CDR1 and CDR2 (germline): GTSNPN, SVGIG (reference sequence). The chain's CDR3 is CACHRGRLVNEQFF. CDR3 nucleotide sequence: TGTGCCTGTCACAGGGGGCGATTAGTTAATGAGCAGTTCTTC.

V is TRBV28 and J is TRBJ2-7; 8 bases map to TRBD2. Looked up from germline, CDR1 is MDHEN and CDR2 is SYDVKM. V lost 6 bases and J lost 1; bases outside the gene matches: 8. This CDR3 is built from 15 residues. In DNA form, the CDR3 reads TGTGCCAGCAGCGGGAGCGGGAGCCGGTCCTACGAGCAGTACTTC. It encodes CASSGSGSRSYEQYF.

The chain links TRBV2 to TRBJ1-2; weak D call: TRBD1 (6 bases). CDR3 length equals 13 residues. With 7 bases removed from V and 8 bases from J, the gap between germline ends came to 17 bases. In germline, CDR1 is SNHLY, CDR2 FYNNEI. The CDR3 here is CASNQQQGRGYTF. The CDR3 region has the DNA TGTGCCAGCAACCAGCAACAGGGACGAGGCTACACCTTC.

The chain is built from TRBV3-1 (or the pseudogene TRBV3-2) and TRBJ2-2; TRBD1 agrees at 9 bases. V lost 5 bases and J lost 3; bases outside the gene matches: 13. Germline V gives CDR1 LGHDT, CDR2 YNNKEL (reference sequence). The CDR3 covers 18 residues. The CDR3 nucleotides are TGTGCCAGCAGCTTTTCTTCGGGGACAGGGTGGTACACCGGGGAGCTGTTTTTT. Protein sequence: CASSFSSGTGWYTGELFF.

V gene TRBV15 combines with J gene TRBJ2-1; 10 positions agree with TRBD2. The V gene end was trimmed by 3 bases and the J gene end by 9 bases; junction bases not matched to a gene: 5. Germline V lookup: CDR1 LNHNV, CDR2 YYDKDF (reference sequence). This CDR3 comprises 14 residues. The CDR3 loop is CATSRSGRAREQFF. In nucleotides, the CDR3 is TGTGCCACCAGCAGGAGCGGGAGGGCCCGTGAGCAGTTCTTC.